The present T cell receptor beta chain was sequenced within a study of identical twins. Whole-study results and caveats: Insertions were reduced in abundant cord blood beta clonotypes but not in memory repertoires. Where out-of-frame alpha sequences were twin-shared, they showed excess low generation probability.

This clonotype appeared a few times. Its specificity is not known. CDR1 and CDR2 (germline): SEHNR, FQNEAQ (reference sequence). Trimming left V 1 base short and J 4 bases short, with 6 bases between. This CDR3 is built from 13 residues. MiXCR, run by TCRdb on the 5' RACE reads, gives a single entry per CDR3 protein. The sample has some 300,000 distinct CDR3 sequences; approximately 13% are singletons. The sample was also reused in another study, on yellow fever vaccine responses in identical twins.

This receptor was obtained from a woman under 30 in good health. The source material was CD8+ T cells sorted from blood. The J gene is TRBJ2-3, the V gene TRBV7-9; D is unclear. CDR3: CASSLEYADTQYF. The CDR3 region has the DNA TGTGCCAGCAGCTTAGAGTACGCAGATACGCAGTATTTT. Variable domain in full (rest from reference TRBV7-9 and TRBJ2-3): DTGVSQNPRHKITKRGQNVTFRCDPISEHNRLYWYRQTLGQGPEFLTYFQNEAQLEKSRLLSDRFSAERPKGSFSTLEIQRTEQGDSAMYLCASSLEYADTQYFGPGTRLTVL.